What follows are 28 T cell receptor beta chains derived from one specimen sequenced in a study of blood T cell repertoires in COVID-19. Using immunoSEQ multiplex PCR, the repertoire was profiled, and TCRdb retains in-frame clones only, with some absent. Among about 68,000 clones listed, 89% were seen once. Sequenced input: peripheral blood. The receptors were gathered from a man aged 50 or older with active COVID-19.

The chain uses TRBV9 and TRBJ2-5, with D perhaps matching TRBD2 (6 bases). The CDR3 is 15 amino acids. Germline CDR1 SGDLS, CDR2 YYNGEE. Trimming removed 4 bases at V and 1 base at J, with 14 bases between. CDR3 DNA sequence: TGTGCCAGCAGCCAAGAGGCAGCGGGCCAAGAGACCCAGTACTTC. Translation gives CASSQEAAGQETQYF.

The chain employs TRBV2 and TRBJ2-3, with 11 positions matching TRBD2. With V trimmed by 2 bases and J by 0 bases, 13 bases remained unmatched. CDR3 size: 20 residues. Germline V gene data show CDR1 as SNHLY and CDR2 as FYNNEI. The CDR3 protein is CASSERGGTSGRASTDTQYF. The CDR3 nucleotides read TGTGCCAGCAGTGAACGGGGTGGGACTAGCGGAAGAGCTAGCACAGATACGCAGTATTTT.

In nucleotides, the CDR3 is TGTGCCAGCAGTTTCGGGGGGAGCAACGAGCAGTACTTC. It codes for CASSFGGSNEQYF. The chain has TRBV12-3 or TRBV12-4 and TRBJ2-7, with 7 bases identical to TRBD2. Unmatched junction bases numbered 4, after V lost 3 bases and J lost 5 bases. The CDR3 runs to 13 residues.

The chain is built from TRBV7-2 and TRBJ2-1; 9 bases match TRBD2. Unmatched junction bases numbered 10, after V lost 2 bases and J lost 8 bases. Germline V gene data show CDR1 as SGHTA and CDR2 as FQGNSA. CDR3 size: 16 residues. In DNA form, the CDR3 reads TGTGCCAGCAGCTTAAGAGGCGCGGGGGGGTTCGATGAGCAGTTCTTC. This encodes CASSLRGAGGFDEQFF.

The chain couples TRBV4-3 to TRBJ1-1; 9 bases line up with TRBD1. The CDR3 length is 15 residues. The germline gives CDR1 LGHNA, CDR2 YSLEER. The V and J ends lost 4 bases and 7 bases, in that order; junction bases with no gene match: 10. The CDR3 loop is CASSRKTGGGSEAFF. CDR3 nucleotides: TGCGCCAGCAGCCGAAAGACAGGGGGGGGCAGTGAAGCTTTCTTT.

The V gene is TRBV19, the J gene TRBJ2-7, with 12 bases aligning to TRBD2. Germline values: CDR1 LNHDA, CDR2 SQIVND (reference sequence). Trimming took 7 bases from V and 3 from J; bases not matched to a gene: 13. This CDR3 region has 17 residues. The CDR3 protein is CASTPTGRLAGDYEQYF. The CDR3 DNA reads as TGTGCCAGTACCCCCACAGGTCGACTAGCGGGGGACTACGAGCAGTACTTC.

The J gene is TRBJ1-5, the V gene TRBV12-3 or TRBV12-4; tentatively, D is TRBD1 (5 bases). Trimming left V 2 bases short and J 7 bases short, with 6 bases between. This CDR3 spans 12 amino acids. The CDR3 DNA sequence: TGTGCCAGCAGTTTATGGGGCCAGCCCCAGCATTTT. This translates into CASSLWGQPQHF.

The rearrangement uses TRBV5-4 and TRBJ2-5; 9 nucleotides agree with TRBD2. The CDR3 is 16 amino acids. The germline gives CDR1 SGHNT, CDR2 YYREEE (reference sequence). V lost 0 bases and J lost 5; bases outside the gene matches: 8. CDR3 DNA: TGTGCCAGCAGCTTGGGGGGCGGCGCGGGAGGGGAGACCCAGTACTTC. It yields the protein CASSLGGGAGGETQYF.

The chain uses TRBV2 and TRBJ2-7, with D perhaps TRBD1 (6 bases). Germline V gene lookup returns CDR1 SNHLY and CDR2 FYNNEI. Trimming took off 4 bases at V and 3 bases at J, with 10 bases between the two ends. The CDR3 has 13 amino acids. The CDR3 protein is CASSVQGNYEQYF. The CDR3 coding sequence is TGTGCCAGCAGTGTCCAGGGGAACTACGAGCAGTACTTC.

The rearrangement uses TRBV12-3 or TRBV12-4 and TRBJ2-3; possible D gene TRBD2, 5 bases. The CDR3 is made up of 12 amino acids. Trimming stripped 5 bases from V and 6 bases from J, with 9 bases between. The CDR3 is CASSPSGDTQYF. The CDR3 DNA reads TGTGCCAGCAGTCCCTCGGGGGATACGCAGTATTTT.

This chain joins TRBV20-1 and TRBJ2-2; 9 positions agree with TRBD2. Per the germline V gene, CDR1 is DFQATT and CDR2 is SNEGSKA (reference sequence). This CDR3 has 18 residues. With V trimmed by 3 bases and J by 6 bases, 17 bases remained unmatched. The CDR3 here is CSASQASGANQRPGELFF. CDR3 in DNA: TGCAGTGCTAGTCAGGCTAGCGGGGCAAACCAACGACCCGGGGAGCTGTTTTTT.

The DNA of the CDR3 is TGTGCCAGTAGTTACGACAGAGAAGAGCAGTACTTC. Translation gives CASSYDREEQYF. This chain joins TRBV19 and TRBJ2-7, with D possibly being TRBD1 (5 bases). CDR1 is LNHDA, CDR2 SQIVND, per germline (reference sequence). V was shortened by 5 bases and J by 7 bases, with 12 bases between the two germline ends. There are 12 residues in the CDR3.

The chain has TRBV5-4 and TRBJ2-5, with a tentative D call TRBD2 (6 bases). With 0 bases removed from V and 4 bases from J, the gap between germline ends came to 19 bases. Germline V gene data show CDR1 as SGHNT and CDR2 as YYREEE (reference sequence). The CDR3 has 17 residues. The CDR3 here is CASSLVRLGQGGETQYF. The CDR3 nucleotides are TGTGCCAGCAGCTTGGTCAGGTTGGGGCAGGGAGGAGAGACCCAGTACTTC.

The gene calls are TRBV24-1 and TRBJ2-2; D possibly corresponds to TRBD1 (5 bases). The CDR3 consists of 15 residues. The germline V gene encodes CDR1 KGHDR and CDR2 SFDVKD. Between the trimmed V and J ends, which lost 5 bases and 1 base, there was a span of 10 bases. The CDR3 DNA sequence: TGTGCCACCAGTGCCGCAGGACAGAACACCGGGGAGCTGTTTTTT. Protein: CATSAAGQNTGELFF.

In the case of this clone: Other DNA sequences in the same sample also yield this CDR3. The CDR3 nucleotides are TGCGCCAGCAGCCCTCAGGGGGCCTCCTACGAGCAGTACTTC. As protein: CASSPQGASYEQYF. This chain links TRBV5-1 with TRBJ2-7; 8 bases map to TRBD1. In germline, CDR1 is SGHRS, CDR2 YFSETQ. This CDR3 is 14 amino acids long. Trimming cost V 4 bases and J 0 bases; bases outside gene matches: 3.

V is TRBV27 and J is TRBJ2-1, with 9 positions matching TRBD2. V trimming: 7 bases; J trimming: 10 bases; junction bases outside the gene matches: 11. The CDR3 contains 14 residues. CDR1 and CDR2 from the germline V gene are MNHEY and SMNVEV (reference sequence). The CDR3, as DNA: TGTGCCAGCACTAGCGGCGGGGGGGCAAGCGAGCAGTTCTTC. The encoded protein is CASTSGGGASEQFF.

The rearrangement joins TRBV6-6 to TRBJ2-1; TRBD1 agrees at 12 bases. Germline CDR1 MNHNY, CDR2 SVGAGI (reference sequence). The CDR3 has 15 amino acids. V shed 6 bases and J 4 bases; nucleotides not matched to a gene: 4. DNA for the CDR3: TGTGCCAGCAGGGGGACAGGGGGCTGGTACAATGAGCAGTTCTTC. Protein product: CASRGTGGWYNEQFF.

This clone was observed a single time. This chain connects TRBV6-2 or TRBV6-3 to TRBJ2-5; 11 bases agree with TRBD2. The trim removed 5 bases at V and 4 bases at J, leaving 12 bases unmatched. The CDR3 extends over 17 amino acids. In germline, CDR1 is MNHEY, CDR2 SVGEGT. The CDR3 region is CASSGRLAGGPRETQYF. As DNA, the CDR3 is TGTGCCAGCAGTGGACGGTTAGCGGGGGGGCCAAGAGAGACCCAGTACTTC.

This chain connects TRBV5-4 to TRBJ2-7; TRBD2 matches 10 bases. The CDR3 is made up of 14 amino acids. In germline, CDR1 is SGHNT, CDR2 YYREEE (reference sequence). V dropped 9 bases and J dropped 2; count of bases not matched to a gene: 8. The CDR3 sequence is CATTIAGGPYEQYF. Written as DNA, the CDR3 is TGTGCCACAACCATAGCGGGGGGTCCCTACGAGCAGTACTTC. Looking up the rest from reference TRBV5-4 and TRBJ2-7 gives the full variable domain: ETGVTQSPTHLIKTRGQQVTLRCSSQSGHNTVSWYQQALGQGPQFIFQYYREEENGRGNFPPRFSGLQFPNYSSELNVNALELDDSALYLCATTIAGGPYEQYFGPGTRLTVT.

The V call is TRBV6-2 or TRBV6-3, the J call TRBJ2-5; no definite D call. The ends were cut back, 0 bases at V and 5 bases at J, with 13 bases in the middle. Germline V gene data show CDR1 as MNHEY and CDR2 as SVGEGT. This CDR3 comprises 15 residues. CDR3 amino acids: CASSYSSHLGETQYF. CDR3 DNA sequence: TGTGCCAGCAGTTACTCGAGCCACCTAGGTGAGACCCAGTACTTC.

This clone was recorded once. The chain joins TRBV4-3 to TRBJ1-3; 7 bases map to TRBD1. Germline V lookup: CDR1 LGHNA, CDR2 YSLEER. This CDR3 contains 16 residues. Losses at the gene ends were 3 bases for V and 4 bases for J; bases not matched to a gene: 9. CDR3 sequence: CASSHRQGMEGNTIYF. DNA for the CDR3: TGCGCCAGCAGCCACAGACAGGGAATGGAAGGAAACACCATATATTTT.

V usage is TRBV27 and J usage is TRBJ2-3, with 7 bases lining up with TRBD1. Trimming removed 6 bases from V and 2 bases from J; junction bases left unmatched: 11. CDR1 and CDR2 from the germline V gene are MNHEY and SMNVEV (reference sequence). The CDR3 loop spans 16 amino acids. The chain's CDR3 is CASRENRGWDTDTQYF. The DNA of the CDR3 is TGTGCCAGCAGAGAAAACAGGGGTTGGGACACAGATACGCAGTATTTT.

The chain has TRBV14 and TRBJ2-1; 8 nucleotides align to TRBD2. The V and J ends lost 2 bases and 2 bases, in that order; junction bases with no gene match: 5. Germline V gene lookup returns CDR1 SGHDN and CDR2 FVKESK. This CDR3 is built from 16 residues. The CDR3 reads CASSQLGGGPYNEQFF. CDR3 DNA: TGTGCCAGCAGCCAACTGGGCGGGGGGCCCTACAATGAGCAGTTCTTC.

This chain joins TRBV6-5 and TRBJ1-1; D perhaps matches TRBD1 (6 bases). Trimming cost V 6 bases and J 4 bases, with 18 bases left between them. In germline, CDR1 is MNHEY, CDR2 SVGAGI. The CDR3 has 15 residues. CDR3 nucleotide sequence: TGTGCCAGCAGCAGAATACAGGGCCAGAGCACTGAAGCTTTCTTT. Protein product: CASSRIQGQSTEAFF.

The chain links TRBV7-9 to TRBJ2-7; the match to TRBD2 covers 16 bases. The CDR3 length is 16 residues. Germline V gives CDR1 SEHNR, CDR2 FQNEAQ (reference sequence). With 3 bases clipped from V and 4 bases from J, the junction kept 3 bases outside the gene matches. CDR3 sequence (DNA): TGTGCCAGCAGCTTCGGGACTAGCGGGGGGGCTTACGAGCAGTACTTC. Its protein is CASSFGTSGGAYEQYF. The full variable domain, its missing parts supplied by reference TRBV7-9 and TRBJ2-7, is DTGVSQNPRHKITKRGQNVTFRCDPISEHNRLYWYRQTLGQGPEFLTYFQNEAQLEKSRLLSDRFSAERPKGSFSTLEIQRTEQGDSAMYLCASSFGTSGGAYEQYFGPGTRLTVT.

J is TRBJ1-5 and V is TRBV19; D is perhaps TRBD1 (6 bases). Trimming removed 5 bases at V and 2 bases at J, with 19 bases between. Germline V lookup: CDR1 LNHDA, CDR2 SQIVND (reference sequence). This CDR3 is built from 17 residues. The CDR3 is CASSPTWTAPGNQPQHF. CDR3 in DNA: TGTGCCAGTAGTCCTACCTGGACAGCCCCGGGCAATCAGCCCCAGCATTTT.

This chain joins TRBV4-1 and TRBJ1-5; 7 nucleotides agree with TRBD1. V dropped 0 bases and J dropped 4; count of bases not matched to a gene: 3. There are 15 residues in the CDR3. From germline, CDR1 is MGHRA and CDR2 YSYEKL. The CDR3 bases are TGCGCCAGCAGCCAAGATTTCAGGGGGAATCAGCCCCAGCATTTT. Its translation is CASSQDFRGNQPQHF.

This clone turned up a few times. The chain has TRBV7-9 and TRBJ2-3; the D is unclear. CDR1 and CDR2 (germline): SEHNR, FQNEAQ (reference sequence). V was shortened by 1 base and J by 0 bases, with 20 bases between the two germline ends. The CDR3 totals 19 residues. The CDR3 sequence is CASSLVPRYTLGSTDTQYF. CDR3 coding DNA: TGTGCCAGCAGCTTAGTTCCTAGGTACACCCTCGGGAGCACAGATACGCAGTATTTT.